The 31 T cell receptor beta chains in this list originate from one sample, sequenced in a study of blood T cell repertoires in COVID-19. Some clones are missing from TCRdb's copy, which holds only in-frame ones; the method was immunoSEQ multiplex PCR. The repertoire holds approximately 120,000 clones, with around 81% as singletons. The material sequenced was peripheral blood. These TCRs come from a human donor in a cohort sampled during active COVID-19.

This chain connects TRBV6-5 to TRBJ1-1, with 8 bases lining up with TRBD1. The CDR3 spans 15 residues. Germline-derived CDR1 and CDR2 are MNHEY and SVGAGI. Losses at the gene ends were 5 bases for V and 1 base for J; bases not matched to a gene: 6. CDR3 in amino acids: CASSRDRPPNTEAFF. CDR3 DNA sequence: TGTGCCAGCAGTAGGGACAGGCCACCGAACACTGAAGCTTTCTTT.

The chain joins TRBV7-9 to TRBJ2-7, with D possibly matching TRBD1 (5 bases). This CDR3 region has 14 residues. Trimming pared 3 bases from V and 5 bases from J, leaving 14 bases between. Germline lookup yields CDR1 SEHNR and CDR2 FQNEAQ (reference sequence). The CDR3 nucleotides are TGTGCCAGCAGCTTTTCCAGGGAATACCACGAGCAGTACTTC. Its protein product is CASSFSREYHEQYF. Using reference TRBV7-9 and TRBJ2-7 for the parts outside the CDR3, the full variable domain is DTGVSQNPRHKITKRGQNVTFRCDPISEHNRLYWYRQTLGQGPEFLTYFQNEAQLEKSRLLSDRFSAERPKGSFSTLEIQRTEQGDSAMYLCASSFSREYHEQYFGPGTRLTVT.

This clone was seen only once. The chain employs TRBV19 and TRBJ2-2; maybe TRBD1 (6 bases). Germline values: CDR1 LNHDA, CDR2 SQIVND (reference sequence). Trimming took off 4 bases at V and 6 bases at J, with 24 bases between the two ends. The CDR3 has 18 residues. DNA for the CDR3: TGTGCCAGTAGTACCCGACAGGCGAGAGTTGAAGGCCCCGGGGAGCTGTTTTTT. It codes for CASSTRQARVEGPGELFF. Together with reference TRBV19 and TRBJ2-2, the CDR3 gives the full variable domain: DGGITQSPKYLFRKEGQNVTLSCEQNLNHDAMYWYRQDPGQGLRLIYYSQIVNDFQKGDIAEGYSVSREKKESFPLTVTSAQKNPTAFYLCASSTRQARVEGPGELFFGEGSRLTVL.

V and J are TRBV3-1 (or the pseudogene TRBV3-2) and TRBJ1-2; 7 bases agree with TRBD1. Per germline, CDR1 LGHDT and CDR2 YNNKEL (reference sequence). V was pared by 3 bases and J by 6 bases, with 4 bases of the junction left unmatched. The CDR3 covers 13 residues. The CDR3 sequence: CASSHRQGDGYTF. The CDR3 region has the DNA TGTGCCAGCAGCCACCGACAGGGCGATGGCTACACCTTC.

The chain has TRBV10-2 and TRBJ2-7; perhaps TRBD2 as D (6 bases). This CDR3 spans 13 amino acids. Trimming cost V 1 base and J 3 bases, with 7 bases left between them. Germline lookup yields CDR1 WSHSY and CDR2 SAAADI. CDR3 amino acids: CASSEYGGYEQYF. The CDR3 DNA reads as TGCGCCAGCAGTGAGTACGGGGGCTACGAGCAGTACTTC.

The rearrangement uses TRBV9 and TRBJ2-1; 10 bases fit TRBD2. CDR1 and CDR2 (germline): SGDLS, YYNGEE. The CDR3 contains 15 residues. Trimming cost V 5 bases and J 8 bases; bases outside gene matches: 10. The CDR3 reads CASSRSGLAVHEQFF. Written as DNA, the CDR3 is TGTGCCAGCAGTCGCTCCGGACTAGCGGTCCATGAGCAGTTCTTC.

This clone has more than one count but fewer than ten. The chain uses TRBV27 and TRBJ2-7, with 12 positions matching TRBD2. J lost 5 bases, V lost 7 bases, and 9 bases had no gene match. This CDR3 has 15 amino acids. Germline V lookup: CDR1 MNHEY, CDR2 SMNVEV (reference sequence). CDR3 DNA: TGTGCCAGCATCATGCGACTAGCGGGGGCTCACGAGCAGTACTTC. This sequence encodes CASIMRLAGAHEQYF.

The chain uses TRBV6-5 and TRBJ1-2; 8 bases map to TRBD1. CDR1 and CDR2 (germline): MNHEY, SVGAGI. The CDR3 has 15 residues. The ends lost 6 bases at V and 0 bases at J; junction bases unmatched: 6. This CDR3 is CASRRTGTTNYGYTF. In DNA, the CDR3 is TGTGCCAGCAGGCGGACAGGGACCACTAACTATGGCTACACCTTC.

This clone was recorded a few times. The chain couples TRBV5-5 to TRBJ1-2, with D perhaps matching TRBD1 (5 bases). Trimming took off 3 bases at V and 4 bases at J, with 16 bases between the two ends. In germline, CDR1 is SGHKS, CDR2 YYEKEE (reference sequence). The CDR3 is made up of 15 amino acids. CDR3 DNA sequence: TGTGCCAGCAGCTCGACAGTCCCCGCAGGCTATGGCTACACCTTC. It is translated as CASSSTVPAGYGYTF. Based on the CDR3 plus reference TRBV5-5 and TRBJ1-2, the full variable domain is DAGVTQSPTHLIKTRGQQVTLRCSPISGHKSVSWYQQVLGQGPQFIFQYYEKEERGRGNFPDRFSARQFPNYSSELNVNALLLGDSALYLCASSSTVPAGYGYTFGSGTRLTVV.

The chain is built from TRBV6-1 and TRBJ2-7; no reliable D call. CDR1 and CDR2 from the germline V gene are MNHNS and SASEGT. Trimming removed 2 bases at V and 0 bases at J, with 8 bases between. The CDR3 extends over 14 amino acids. CDR3 protein: CASSERVSSYEQYF. DNA of the CDR3: TGTGCCAGCAGTGAACGGGTCAGCTCCTACGAGCAGTACTTC.

The V call is TRBV7-3, the J call TRBJ1-6, with 7 bases fitting TRBD1. With 5 bases clipped from V and 8 bases from J, the junction kept 6 bases outside the gene matches. CDR3 size: 14 residues. Germline V gene sequence: CDR1 SGHTA, CDR2 FQGTGA. CDR3 region: CASSRQGTDSPLHF. The CDR3 DNA sequence: TGTGCCAGCAGCCGACAGGGTACTGATTCACCCCTCCACTTT.

A few counts support this clone. The rearrangement joins TRBV6-5 to TRBJ1-1; possibly TRBD1 for D (6 bases). Trimming took 7 bases from V and 10 from J, leaving 19 bases between them. This CDR3 is 13 amino acids long. Per germline, CDR1 MNHEY and CDR2 SVGAGI. CDR3 nucleotide sequence: TGTGCCAGCACTTCCGACAGGAATGGGGTAGCTTTCTTT. Translation gives CASTSDRNGVAFF.

This clone was seen a handful of times. The CDR3 DNA is TGTGCCAGCACCCTCCACGGGACAGGGACCGGGGAGCTGTTTTTT. Amino acid sequence: CASTLHGTGTGELFF. The chain has TRBV28 and TRBJ2-2, with 9 nucleotides matching TRBD1. Losses at the gene ends were 7 bases for V and 5 bases for J; bases not matched to a gene: 8. This CDR3 has 15 residues. The germline V gene has CDR1 MDHEN and CDR2 SYDVKM.

This clone was detected once. The chain carries TRBV5-1 and TRBJ2-3, with D maybe TRBD2 (5 bases). Trimming took 0 bases from V and 0 from J, leaving 8 bases between them. Germline loops: CDR1 SGHRS, CDR2 YFSETQ. This CDR3 contains 15 residues. CDR3: CASSLGEPSTDTQYF. As DNA, the CDR3 is TGCGCCAGCAGCTTGGGGGAGCCTAGCACAGATACGCAGTATTTT. Full variable domain (rest looked up from reference TRBV5-1 and TRBJ2-3): KAGVTQTPRYLIKTRGQQVTLSCSPISGHRSVSWYQQTPGQGLQFLFEYFSETQRNKGNFPGRFSGRQFSNSRSEMNVSTLELGDSALYLCASSLGEPSTDTQYFGPGTRLTVL.

This chain links TRBV5-6 with TRBJ1-2; possible D gene TRBD1, 5 bases. The germline V and J ends were trimmed by 8 bases and 4 bases, with 15 bases remaining between them. The germline CDR1 and CDR2 sequences are SGHDT and YYEEEE. The CDR3 has 13 amino acids. The CDR3 loop reads CASGGTAGYGYTF. In DNA form, the CDR3 reads TGTGCCAGTGGCGGGACCGCGGGCTATGGCTACACCTTC.

The genes are TRBV30 and TRBJ2-5, with 7 bases identical to TRBD1. The V gene end was trimmed by 3 bases and the J gene end by 5 bases; junction bases not matched to a gene: 12. The CDR3 has 15 residues. Germline V gives CDR1 GTSNPN, CDR2 SVGIG (reference sequence). As DNA, the CDR3 is TGTGCCTGGAGATCCCCGACAGGGCTGGGGGAGACCCAGTACTTC. It codes for CAWRSPTGLGETQYF.

The chain uses TRBV7-9 and TRBJ2-7; 9 positions match TRBD1. This CDR3 region has 14 residues. Unmatched junction bases numbered 9, after V lost 5 bases and J lost 7 bases. Germline assignment: CDR1 SEHNR and CDR2 FQNEAQ (reference sequence). DNA for the CDR3: TGTGCCAGCAGCCCTGGGACAGGGCCAGGGGAGCAGTACTTC. Protein product: CASSPGTGPGEQYF.

The chain couples TRBV19 to TRBJ2-7; possible D gene TRBD1, 5 bases. Between the trimmed V and J ends, which lost 0 bases and 3 bases, there was a span of 21 bases. The CDR3 is made up of 18 amino acids. The germline CDR1 and CDR2 sequences are LNHDA and SQIVND (reference sequence). The DNA for the CDR3 is TGTGCCAGTAGTATAGATCCTGCGTCGGCAGGGCGGTTCTACGAGCAGTACTTC. This codes for CASSIDPASAGRFYEQYF.

This clone was observed a single time. V and J are TRBV5-8 and TRBJ1-5; 7 bases are a match to TRBD1. From germline, CDR1 is SGHTS and CDR2 YDEGEE. The CDR3 extends over 16 amino acids. After removal of 4 bases from V and 5 bases from J, the junction contained 12 bases not matched to a gene. The CDR3 nucleotides read TGTGCCAGCAGCGCGGACAGGTGGATCAGGCATCAGCCCCAGCATTTT. It encodes CASSADRWIRHQPQHF.

The chain has TRBV6-4 and TRBJ2-3, with D hard to call. The germline V gene has CDR1 MRHNA and CDR2 SNTAGT. There are 13 residues in the CDR3. Trimming removed 3 bases from V and 0 bases from J, with 4 bases in between. Written as DNA, the CDR3 is TGTGCCAGCAGTGAGGCAAGCACAGATACGCAGTATTTT. Translation: CASSEASTDTQYF.

This chain connects TRBV5-1 to TRBJ2-5; D gene unclear. Looked up from germline, CDR1 is SGHRS and CDR2 is YFSETQ. Trimming left V 0 bases short and J 1 base short, with 13 bases between. The CDR3 is 16 amino acids. CDR3 sequence (DNA): TGCGCCAGCAGCTTGGGAGTGTTTGGTAGCCAAGAGACCCAGTACTTC. As protein: CASSLGVFGSQETQYF. Looking up the rest from reference TRBV5-1 and TRBJ2-5 gives the full variable domain: KAGVTQTPRYLIKTRGQQVTLSCSPISGHRSVSWYQQTPGQGLQFLFEYFSETQRNKGNFPGRFSGRQFSNSRSEMNVSTLELGDSALYLCASSLGVFGSQETQYFGPGTRLLVL.

V is TRBV7-9 and J is TRBJ2-1; 7 nucleotides match TRBD1. The CDR3 is made up of 16 amino acids. Germline CDR1 and CDR2: SEHNR and FQNEAQ (reference sequence). J gave up 1 base and V 0 bases, and 3 bases lay outside the gene matches. CDR3 DNA: TGTGCCAGCAGCTTAGCTCCGGGACAGTCCTACAATGAGCAGTTCTTC. Protein: CASSLAPGQSYNEQFF.

The gene calls are TRBV3-1 (or the pseudogene TRBV3-2) and TRBJ2-1; 9 bases fit TRBD2. This CDR3 has 17 residues. Looked up from germline, CDR1 is LGHDT and CDR2 is YNNKEL (reference sequence). V lost 2 bases and J lost 2; bases outside the gene matches: 7. CDR3 nucleotide sequence: TGTGCCAGCAGCCAACCCCTGCTAGCGGGGACCTACAATGAGCAGTTCTTC. Encoded protein: CASSQPLLAGTYNEQFF.

The CDR3 loop is CASSLDGQPQHF. The CDR3 nucleotides are TGTGCCAGCAGCTTGGACGGTCAGCCCCAGCATTTT. The rearrangement joins TRBV5-4 to TRBJ1-5; D not certain. The germline V gene encodes CDR1 SGHNT and CDR2 YYREEE (reference sequence). The CDR3 is 12 residues long. V was trimmed by 0 bases and J by 6 bases, leaving 4 bases between them.

The chain combines TRBV3-1 (or the pseudogene TRBV3-2) with TRBJ1-4; TRBD1 might be the D (6 bases). Germline V CDR1 and CDR2: LGHDT, YNNKEL (reference sequence). V shed 6 bases and J shed 8 bases, with 19 bases lying between them. CDR3 length equals 15 residues. The CDR3 here is CASSRSAGAGEKLFF. In DNA form, the CDR3 reads TGTGCCAGCAGTCGGAGTGCGGGGGCCGGCGAAAAACTGTTTTTT.

The chain links TRBV10-3 to TRBJ1-4, with a tentative D call TRBD1 (5 bases). V was cut by 8 bases and J by 5 bases, with 6 bases left in between. This CDR3 is built from 11 residues. Germline V gives CDR1 ENHRY, CDR2 SYGVKD. CDR3 in amino acids: CAIRGNEKLFF. CDR3 coding DNA: TGTGCCATCCGGGGGAATGAAAAACTGTTTTTT.

The chain carries TRBV21-1 and TRBJ1-2. TRBV21-1 is given as a pseudogene. The CDR3 contains 14 residues. The CDR3 sequence: CASSKEGGSYGYTF. In DNA form, the CDR3 reads TGTGCCAGCAGCAAAGAGGGGGGGAGCTATGGCTACACCTTC.

This rearrangement joins TRBV7-9 to TRBJ2-1; 9 bases map to TRBD1. Germline V gene sequence: CDR1 SEHNR, CDR2 FQNEAQ (reference sequence). The ends lost 3 bases at V and 1 base at J; junction bases unmatched: 1. The CDR3 is 15 residues long. The CDR3 DNA is TGTGCCAGCAGCTTCGGACAGGGGTCCTACAATGAGCAGTTCTTC. Translating it yields CASSFGQGSYNEQFF.

The J gene is TRBJ1-2, the V gene TRBV15; 7 positions agree with TRBD1. Germline V lookup: CDR1 LNHNV, CDR2 YYDKDF (reference sequence). The CDR3 contains 14 residues. V was pared by 3 bases and J by 0 bases, with 1 base of the junction left unmatched. CDR3 amino acids: CATSSGTANYGYTF. The CDR3 DNA reads TGTGCCACCAGCAGTGGGACAGCTAACTATGGCTACACCTTC.

The rearrangement joins TRBV18 to TRBJ1-5; D may be TRBD1 (5 bases). The CDR3 contains 15 residues. Germline V lookup: CDR1 KGHSH, CDR2 LQKENI. V lost 1 base and J lost 4, with 11 bases in between. This chain's CDR3 is CASSPQGSVNQPQHF. As DNA, the CDR3 is TGTGCCAGCTCACCACAGGGGTCTGTGAATCAGCCCCAGCATTTT.

The chain uses TRBV10-1 and TRBJ1-2; D remains unclear. Trimming left V 10 bases short and J 8 bases short, with 14 bases between. This CDR3 is built from 11 residues. CDR1 and CDR2 from the germline V gene are WNHNN and SYGVQD (reference sequence). The CDR3 nucleotides are TGCGCCACCTCGGGGTATGGAGGCTACACCTTC. Translated, it gives CATSGYGGYTF.